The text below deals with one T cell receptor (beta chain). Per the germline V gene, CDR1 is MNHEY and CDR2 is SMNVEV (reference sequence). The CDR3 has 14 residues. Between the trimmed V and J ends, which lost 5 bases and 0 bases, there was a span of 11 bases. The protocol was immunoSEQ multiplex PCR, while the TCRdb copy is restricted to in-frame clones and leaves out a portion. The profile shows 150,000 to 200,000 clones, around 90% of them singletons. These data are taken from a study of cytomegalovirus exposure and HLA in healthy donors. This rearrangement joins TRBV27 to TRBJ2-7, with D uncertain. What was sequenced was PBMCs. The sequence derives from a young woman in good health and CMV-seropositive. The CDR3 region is CASSPSPYSYEQYF. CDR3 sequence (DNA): TGTGCCAGCAGTCCCTCTCCCTACTCCTACGAGCAGTACTTC.